These 8 T cell receptor beta chains were all obtained from the same sample, sequenced in a study of blood T cell repertoires in COVID-19. The assay was immunoSEQ multiplex PCR, and TCRdb's table has in-frame clones only and misses some. Of about 150,000 clones listed, approximately 91% are singletons. The sequencing sample was made of peripheral blood. The receptors originated from a man aged 18 to 30 with COVID-19, enrolled during active disease.

This sequence joins TRBV30 and TRBJ2-3, with 7 positions matching TRBD1. This CDR3 has 14 amino acids. The junction had 5 bases not matched to a gene; V was cut back by 4 bases and J by 1 base. CDR1 is GTSNPN and CDR2 is SVGIG in the germline V gene (reference sequence). The DNA for the CDR3 is TGTGCCTGGAAGGGGGCGGGCGGCACAGATACGCAGTATTTT. It yields the protein CAWKGAGGTDTQYF.

This clone was seen once. The gene calls are TRBV28 and TRBJ2-7; D uncertain. The germline gives CDR1 MDHEN, CDR2 SYDVKM. The CDR3 runs to 11 residues. The V end was cut by 7 bases, the J end by 3 bases, with 7 bases between. The CDR3 protein is CASTQYYEQYF. Written as DNA, the CDR3 is TGTGCCAGCACACAATACTACGAGCAGTACTTC.

The chain uses TRBV15 and TRBJ1-5; 7 bases are a match to TRBD1. CDR1 and CDR2 from the germline V gene are LNHNV and YYDKDF (reference sequence). J lost 3 bases, V lost 2 bases, and 4 bases had no gene match. This CDR3 contains 15 residues. The CDR3 bases are TGTGCCACCAGCAGAATCGGGACAGCCAATCAGCCCCAGCATTTT. Amino acids: CATSRIGTANQPQHF.

CDR3 DNA sequence: TGTGCCAGCAGTTTTAGCGGGAGTGGCAATGAGCAGTTCTTC. Its protein is CASSFSGSGNEQFF. The rearrangement uses TRBV28 and TRBJ2-1, with 9 bases that match TRBD2. V trimming: 3 bases; J trimming: 6 bases; junction bases outside the gene matches: 3. Germline V CDR1 and CDR2: MDHEN, SYDVKM. The CDR3 has 14 residues.

The chain links TRBV7-2 to TRBJ2-5; 9 nucleotides line up with TRBD2. Germline loops: CDR1 SGHTA, CDR2 FQGNSA. There are 12 residues in the CDR3. V was pared by 8 bases and J by 9 bases, with 7 bases of the junction left unmatched. CDR3 bases: TGTGCCAGCGTCCTAGCGGGATGGTCCCAGTACTTC. This gives the protein CASVLAGWSQYF.

In its sample, this clone was seen a few times. This chain uses TRBV19 with TRBJ2-7; 8 bases map to TRBD2. Germline CDR1 reads LNHDA; CDR2 reads SQIVND (reference sequence). The CDR3 spans 15 residues. Trimming at V came to 5 bases and at J to 0 bases, leaving 6 bases not matched to a gene. The CDR3: CASSVTSAPSYEQYF. The CDR3 DNA sequence: TGTGCCAGTAGTGTGACTAGCGCGCCCTCCTACGAGCAGTACTTC.

The chain uses TRBV29-1 and TRBJ1-2; 9 bases match TRBD1. Germline trimming cut 6 bases from V and 7 bases from J; bases unmatched to any gene: 3. The CDR3 loop spans 11 amino acids. CDR1 is SQVTM and CDR2 is ANQGSEA in the germline V gene. CDR3 nucleotide sequence: TGCAGCGTGCCACAGGGGGCTGGCTACACCTTC. This translates into CSVPQGAGYTF.

This chain links TRBV27 with TRBJ1-6, with a tentative D call TRBD1 (6 bases). V lost 5 bases and J 9 bases, leaving 20 bases between the germline ends. CDR3 length equals 16 residues. Germline values: CDR1 MNHEY, CDR2 SMNVEV (reference sequence). In DNA form, the CDR3 reads TGTGCCAGCAGTCCCCTCGGGGGGCGGAGGGGTTCACCCCTCCACTTT. Translating gives CASSPLGGRRGSPLHF.